This T cell receptor (beta chain) was retrieved from a study of CD8 T cells in Susac syndrome. The CDR3 consists of 12 residues. The TEMRA cells underwent FACS enrichment, while the CD8+ and CD4+ T cells underwent negative isolation. When the RNA was reverse transcribed, random hexamers were used with an input of about 0.5 to 1 ug. An immunoSEQ multiplex PCR amplified TCR beta CDR3 over 54 Vbeta and 13 Jbeta. A single record per CDR3 protein comes from TCRdb applying MiXCR to the immunoSEQ multiplex PCR reads. The data hold about 140,000 distinct CDR3 sequences, with around 95% observed a single time.

The sample comprised CD8+ T cells from PBMCs. The V gene is TRBV12-3 or TRBV12-4, the J gene TRBJ2-2; 8 bases fit TRBD2. This clonotype originated in a human donor with Susac syndrome. The CDR3 coding sequence is TGTGTAACAGCGGGAGACACCGGGGAGCTGTTTTTT. It codes for CVTAGDTGELFF.